This T cell receptor (beta chain) was recorded in a study of blood T cell repertoires in COVID-19. Turning to the study itself: PBMCs, B-cell-depleted T cells, or T cells were the source of the cDNA or gDNA that made up the material.

Per the original data handling: How many nucleated cells were present was estimated from reference gene primer amplification. Sequencing used immunoSEQ multiplex PCR; TCRdb keeps in-frame clones, though not all of them. V and J calls and clone size are copied from that table; D and trimming were computed from the DNA. The sample carries some 250,000 clones, roughly 93% recorded once. Study members were between about 18 and 95 years old and lived in 25 or so US regions. Cohort placement rested on clinical history that participants reported themselves. Sample: PBMCs or T cells enriched from blood (not recorded which). The sequence was collected from a woman in her thirties or forties with acute COVID-19.

The CDR3 DNA follows: TGTGCCAGCAGTGATCTGGCAGCAACTAATGAAAAACTGTTTTTT. As protein: CASSDLAATNEKLFF. This chain connects TRBV2 to TRBJ1-4, with D unresolved. Trimming stripped 3 bases from V and 0 bases from J, with 8 bases between. Germline lookup yields CDR1 SNHLY and CDR2 FYNNEI. There are 15 residues in the CDR3.